The 14 T cell receptor beta chains given below trace back to one sample, sequenced in a study of blood T cells in healthy people across ages. For the second PCR, which ran for roughly 6 to 12 cycles, a sample-barcoded 5' primer and a J-beta primer mix were used. TCRdb analysed the 5' RACE reads with MiXCR anew, one entry per CDR3 protein. The sample lists some 800,000 distinct CDR3 sequences, more than 20% seen once, with approximately 4% in the top ten. These data were likewise used in another study, on T cells of mothers and their children.

The sequencing sample was made of blood. These receptors came from a boy between 10 and 17 years old in good health.

The V call is TRBV18, the J call TRBJ2-7; no firm D call. V was cut by 3 bases and J by 0 bases, with 9 bases left in between. Germline V gene lookup returns CDR1 KGHSH and CDR2 LQKENI. The CDR3 length is 14 residues. The CDR3 DNA reads as TGTGCCAGCTCACCGCCACGACTCTCCTACGAGCAGTACTTC. Translation: CASSPPRLSYEQYF.

This clonotype came up a few times. The V call is TRBV28, the J call TRBJ2-6, with 7 bases lining up with TRBD2. Losses at the gene ends were 6 bases for V and 2 bases for J; bases not matched to a gene: 10. The CDR3 is 17 residues long. Germline CDR1 and CDR2: MDHEN and SYDVKM. DNA for the CDR3: TGTGCCAGCAGCCGTTGGGGGGGAGGCACTGGGGCCAACGTCCTGACTTTC. Protein sequence: CASSRWGGGTGANVLTF.

This chain connects TRBV6-5 to TRBJ2-1; the D call may be TRBD1 or TRBD2 (6 bases each). The V end lost 0 bases, the J end lost 2 bases, and 11 bases lay between the germline ends. The CDR3 has 16 amino acids. The germline V gene encodes CDR1 MNHEY and CDR2 SVGAGI. The CDR3 sequence is CASSYSGGDTYNEQFF. CDR3 nucleotide sequence: TGTGCCAGCAGTTACTCTGGCGGGGACACCTACAATGAGCAGTTCTTC.

The rearrangement joins TRBV28 to TRBJ2-5; TRBD2 is a possible D gene (6 bases). The DNA end favors TRBJ2-1, so the J call may be wrong. The CDR3 spans 13 residues. CDR1 MDHEN and CDR2 SYDVKM come from the germline V gene. This chain's CDR3 is CASSLNGGGEQFF. The CDR3 DNA reads as TGTGCCAGCAGCCTAAACGGTGGAGGGGAGCAGTTCTTC.

V usage is TRBV9 and J usage is TRBJ1-3; D possibly corresponds to TRBD1 (5 bases). Germline CDR1 reads SGDLS; CDR2 reads YYNGEE. This CDR3 has 17 residues. The germline V and J ends were trimmed by 4 bases and 4 bases, with 21 bases remaining between them. This CDR3 is CASSPGTSQGIGNTIYF. CDR3 DNA sequence: TGTGCCAGCAGCCCTGGGACCTCTCAAGGCATCGGAAACACCATATATTTT.

V is TRBV18 and J is TRBJ2-3; D ambiguous. Trimming removed 1 base at V and 3 bases at J, with 8 bases between. The length of the CDR3 is 14 residues. Germline assignment: CDR1 KGHSH and CDR2 LQKENI. The CDR3 nucleotides are TGTGCCAGCTCACCACAGTTCTTGACAGATACGCAGTATTTT. Protein product: CASSPQFLTDTQYF.

There are a few counts of this clonotype. One end of the junction varies from germline; a read error may be responsible. V gene TRBV7-8 combines with J gene TRBJ2-5; D may correspond to TRBD1 or TRBD2 (5 bases each). The CDR3 contains 14 residues. Germline CDR1 reads SGHVS; CDR2 reads FQNEAQ. Here the CDR3 reads CASSSAGFGKTQCF. DNA for the CDR3: TGTGCCAGCAGCTCCGCAGGGTTCGGGAAGACCCAGTGCTTC.

In this sample, this clonotype turned up a few times. A junction end diverges from the germline sequence, so it may reflect a read error. The rearrangement links TRBV27 to TRBJ2-1, with 15 bases matching TRBD2. The CDR3 sequence is 18 residues long. CDR1 MNHEY and CDR2 SMNVEV come from the germline V gene (reference sequence). The CDR3 DNA reads as TGTGTCAGCAGCCAGTCGTGGACTAGCGGGGGGGCATACAATGAGCAGTTCTTC. Amino acids: CVSSQSWTSGGAYNEQFF.

This clonotype occurred a few times. V is TRBV25-1 and J is TRBJ2-5; D tentatively reads TRBD1 or TRBD2 (5 bases each). From germline, CDR1 is MGHDK and CDR2 SYGVNS. This CDR3 is 12 amino acids long. V dropped 10 bases and J dropped 4 bases, with 13 bases sitting between them. The CDR3 coding sequence is TGTGCCACCCTTGGGGGACGAGAGACCCAGTACTTC. It codes for CATLGGRETQYF.

The CDR3 DNA is TGTGCCAGCTCTCGCCAGGGAACCGAGCAGTACTTC. Protein sequence: CASSRQGTEQYF. The rearrangement joins TRBV2 to TRBJ2-5; tentatively, D is TRBD1 (5 bases). The tail of the sequence fits TRBJ2-7 better, so the J call may be wrong. This CDR3 is built from 12 residues. Germline assignment: CDR1 SNHLY and CDR2 FYNNEI.

This clonotype has only a few counts. The chain uses TRBV5-1 and TRBJ2-1; D remains ambiguous. The DNA end is more similar to TRBJ2-7, so the J call may be wrong. The CDR3 is made up of 14 amino acids. Germline V gene lookup returns CDR1 SGHRS and CDR2 YFSETQ. DNA of the CDR3: TGCGCCAGCAGCTTGGACAGCCTTTACTACGAGCAGTACTTC. It translates to CASSLDSLYYEQYF.

This clonotype was observed a handful of times. CDR3 nucleotide sequence: TGTGCCAGCACCCCTGGGCAGCGGGATGTCCCGAGGCACGAGCAGTACTTC. This codes for CASTPGQRDVPRHEQYF. This chain uses TRBV11-2 with TRBJ2-7; 7 nucleotides agree with TRBD2. CDR3 size: 17 residues. J was trimmed by 5 bases and V by 7 bases; bases with no gene match: 20. Germline values: CDR1 SGHAT, CDR2 FQNNGV.

This rearrangement joins TRBV10-3 to TRBJ1-2; a weak D match, TRBD1 (5 bases). V was trimmed by 2 bases and J by 5 bases, leaving 18 bases between them. This CDR3 has 16 amino acids. Germline loops: CDR1 ENHRY, CDR2 SYGVKD. The CDR3 coding sequence is TGTGCCATCAGTGAGGCTAGGACGTGGCGGGGGTATGGCTACACCTTC. Its protein is CAISEARTWRGYGYTF.

V is TRBV7-2 and J is TRBJ1-2; D uncertain. Germline V gene sequence: CDR1 SGHTA, CDR2 FQGNSA. V was trimmed by 1 base and J by 6 bases, leaving 12 bases between them. The CDR3 spans 14 residues. CDR3 bases: TGTGCCAGCAGCTTAGTGGTCAGTGCGGATGGCTACACCTTC. It yields the protein CASSLVVSADGYTF.